This T cell receptor (beta chain) was documented in a study of CD8 T cells in ankylosing spondylitis. To note about this clonotype: Its matching antigen is unknown.

Study results and caveats: Characteristic, it appeared, of ankylosing spondylitis blood was a TCR beta motif of fewer than 10 highly homologous variants. The study looked at matched synovial fluid samples from ankylosing spondylitis patients. Disease-linked clones were reported to be significantly enriched there. Relatively rare in peripheral blood, disease-linked clones were also CD8+.

The germline CDR1 and CDR2 sequences are KGHSH and LQKENI. This CDR3 has 14 residues. The V gene end was trimmed by 6 bases and the J gene end by 6 bases; junction bases not matched to a gene: 9. A quantitative 5'-RACE method, one with molecular barcodes, was used to make TCR beta libraries. A single record per CDR3 protein comes from TCRdb applying MiXCR to the 5' RACE reads. The table lists approximately 220,000 distinct CDR3 sequences, 20% to 30% of them singletons. The V call is TRBV18, the J call TRBJ1-2; TRBD1 aligns across 8 bases. Sequencing used blood, either unsorted or a sorted T cell fraction (not recorded which). The TCR was taken from a male donor with ankylosing spondylitis or in good health (not recorded which). The CDR3 region has the DNA TGTGCCAGCTCTCCCGGACAGGGCAAGAATGGCTACACCTTC. Its translation: CASSPGQGKNGYTF.